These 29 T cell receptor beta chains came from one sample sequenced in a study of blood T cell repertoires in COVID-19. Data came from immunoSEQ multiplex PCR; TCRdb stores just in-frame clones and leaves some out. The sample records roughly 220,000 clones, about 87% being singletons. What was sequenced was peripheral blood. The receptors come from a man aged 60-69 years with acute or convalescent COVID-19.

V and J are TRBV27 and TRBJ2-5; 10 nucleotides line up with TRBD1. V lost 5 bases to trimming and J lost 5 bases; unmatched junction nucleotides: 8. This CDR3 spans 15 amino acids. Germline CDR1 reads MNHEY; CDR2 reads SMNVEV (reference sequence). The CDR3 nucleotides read TGTGCCAGCAGTCCCGGGACAGGGGTTAGGGAGACCCAGTACTTC. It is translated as CASSPGTGVRETQYF.

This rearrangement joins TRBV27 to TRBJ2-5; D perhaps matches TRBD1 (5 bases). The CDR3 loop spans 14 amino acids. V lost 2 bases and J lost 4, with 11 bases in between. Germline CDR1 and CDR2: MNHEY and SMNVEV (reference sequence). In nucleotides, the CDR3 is TGTGCCAGCAGTTTACGGCAGGGAAGAGAGACCCAGTACTTC. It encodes CASSLRQGRETQYF.

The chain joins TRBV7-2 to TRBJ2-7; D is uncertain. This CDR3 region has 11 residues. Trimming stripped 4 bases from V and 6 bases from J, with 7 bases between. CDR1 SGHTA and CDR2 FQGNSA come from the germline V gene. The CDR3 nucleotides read TGTGCCAGCAGCTCCCCGGGCGAGCAGTACTTC. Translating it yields CASSSPGEQYF.

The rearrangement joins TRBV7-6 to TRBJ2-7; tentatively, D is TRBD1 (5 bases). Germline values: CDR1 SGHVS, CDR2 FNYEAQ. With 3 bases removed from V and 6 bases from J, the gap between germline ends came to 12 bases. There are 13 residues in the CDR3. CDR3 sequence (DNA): TGTGCCAGCAGCTTCAATGGGGCCGCCGAGCAGTACTTC. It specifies CASSFNGAAEQYF.

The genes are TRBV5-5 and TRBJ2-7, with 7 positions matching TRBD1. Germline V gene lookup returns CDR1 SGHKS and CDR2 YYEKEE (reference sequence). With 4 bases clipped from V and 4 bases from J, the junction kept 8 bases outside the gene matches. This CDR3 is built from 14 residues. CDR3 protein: CASSRQGSIYEQYF. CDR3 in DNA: TGTGCCAGCAGCCGACAGGGATCAATATACGAGCAGTACTTC.

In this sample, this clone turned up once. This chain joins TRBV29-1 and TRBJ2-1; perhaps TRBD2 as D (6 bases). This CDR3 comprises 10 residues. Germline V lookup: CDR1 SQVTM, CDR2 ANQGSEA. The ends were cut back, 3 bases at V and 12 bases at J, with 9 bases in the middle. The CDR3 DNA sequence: TGCAGCGTTGAGGAGGGGAGGCAGTTCTTC. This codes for CSVEEGRQFF.

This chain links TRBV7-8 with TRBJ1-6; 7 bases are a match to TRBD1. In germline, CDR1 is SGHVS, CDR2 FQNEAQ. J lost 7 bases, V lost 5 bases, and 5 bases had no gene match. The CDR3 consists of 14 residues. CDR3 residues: CASSTDRLNSPLHF. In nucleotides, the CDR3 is TGTGCCAGCAGCACGGACAGGCTGAATTCACCCCTCCACTTT.

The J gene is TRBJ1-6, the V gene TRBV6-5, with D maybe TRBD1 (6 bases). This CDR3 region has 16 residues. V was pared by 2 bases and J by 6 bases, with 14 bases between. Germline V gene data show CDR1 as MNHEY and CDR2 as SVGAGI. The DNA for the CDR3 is TGTGCCAGCAGTTACACTTCGGGACACCCTAATTCACCCCTCCACTTT. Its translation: CASSYTSGHPNSPLHF.

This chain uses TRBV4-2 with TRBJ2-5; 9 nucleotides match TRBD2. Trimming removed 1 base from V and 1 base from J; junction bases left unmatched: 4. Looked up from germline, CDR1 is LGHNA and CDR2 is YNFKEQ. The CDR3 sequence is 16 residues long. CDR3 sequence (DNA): TGTGCCAGCAGCCAAGTGAGCGGGGGGAGCCAAGAGACCCAGTACTTC. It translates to CASSQVSGGSQETQYF.

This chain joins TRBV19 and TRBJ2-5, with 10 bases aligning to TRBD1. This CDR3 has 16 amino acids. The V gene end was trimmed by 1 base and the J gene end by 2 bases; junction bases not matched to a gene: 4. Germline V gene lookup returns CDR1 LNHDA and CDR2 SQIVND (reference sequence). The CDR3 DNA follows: TGTGCCAGTAGTATAGGGGGGACAGGGGAGCAAGAGACCCAGTACTTC. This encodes CASSIGGTGEQETQYF.

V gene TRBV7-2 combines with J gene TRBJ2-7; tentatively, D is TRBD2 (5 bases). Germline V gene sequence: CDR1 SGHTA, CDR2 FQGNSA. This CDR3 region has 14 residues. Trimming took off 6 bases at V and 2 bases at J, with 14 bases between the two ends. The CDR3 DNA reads TGTGCCAGCAGTCAAAGGACTGTACCCTACGAGCAGTACTTC. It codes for CASSQRTVPYEQYF.

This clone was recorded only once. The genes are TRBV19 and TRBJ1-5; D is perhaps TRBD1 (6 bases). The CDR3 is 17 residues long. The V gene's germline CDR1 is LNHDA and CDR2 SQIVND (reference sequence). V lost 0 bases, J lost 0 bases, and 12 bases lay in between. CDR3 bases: TGTGCCAGTAGTATAGATCACAGGGTACATAGCAATCAGCCCCAGCATTTT. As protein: CASSIDHRVHSNQPQHF. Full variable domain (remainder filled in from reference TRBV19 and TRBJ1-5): DGGITQSPKYLFRKEGQNVTLSCEQNLNHDAMYWYRQDPGQGLRLIYYSQIVNDFQKGDIAEGYSVSREKKESFPLTVTSAQKNPTAFYLCASSIDHRVHSNQPQHFGDGTRLSIL.

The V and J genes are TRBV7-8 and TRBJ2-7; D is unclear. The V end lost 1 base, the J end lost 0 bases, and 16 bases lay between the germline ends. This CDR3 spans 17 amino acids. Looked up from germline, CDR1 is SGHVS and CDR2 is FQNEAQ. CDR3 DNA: TGTGCCAGCAGCTTAGTTGTGGGTGGCGGTAGCTCCTACGAGCAGTACTTC. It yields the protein CASSLVVGGGSSYEQYF.

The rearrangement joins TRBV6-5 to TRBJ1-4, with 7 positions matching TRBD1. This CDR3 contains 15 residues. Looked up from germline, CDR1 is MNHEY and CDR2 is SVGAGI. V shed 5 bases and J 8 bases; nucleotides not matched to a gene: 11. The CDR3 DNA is TGTGCCAGCAGTCGCAACAGGGGTTTAGGAGAAAAACTGTTTTTT. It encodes CASSRNRGLGEKLFF.

The CDR3 region is CASSVPTEGAGNTIYF. In DNA, the CDR3 is TGTGCCAGCAGCGTCCCCACAGAAGGGGCTGGAAACACCATATATTTT. The rearrangement joins TRBV28 to TRBJ1-3; the D gene is possibly TRBD1 (5 bases). CDR1 is MDHEN and CDR2 is SYDVKM in the germline V gene. CDR3 length equals 16 residues. Trimming took off 6 bases at V and 2 bases at J, with 17 bases between the two ends.

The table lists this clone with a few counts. In DNA form, the CDR3 reads TGTGCCAGTAGTAGGGGCCCCGGGGAGACCCAGTACTTC. Its translation is CASSRGPGETQYF. V is TRBV19 and J is TRBJ2-5; tentatively, D is TRBD1 (5 bases). Germline-derived CDR1 and CDR2 are LNHDA and SQIVND (reference sequence). The V end lost 4 bases, the J end lost 5 bases, and 11 bases lay between the germline ends. This CDR3 comprises 13 residues.

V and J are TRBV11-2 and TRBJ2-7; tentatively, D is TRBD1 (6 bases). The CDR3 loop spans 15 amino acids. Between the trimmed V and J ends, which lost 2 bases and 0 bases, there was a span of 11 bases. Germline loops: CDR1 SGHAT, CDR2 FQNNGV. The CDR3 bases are TGTGCCAGCAGCTTAATTAGGGGGAGCTCCTACGAGCAGTACTTC. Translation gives CASSLIRGSSYEQYF.

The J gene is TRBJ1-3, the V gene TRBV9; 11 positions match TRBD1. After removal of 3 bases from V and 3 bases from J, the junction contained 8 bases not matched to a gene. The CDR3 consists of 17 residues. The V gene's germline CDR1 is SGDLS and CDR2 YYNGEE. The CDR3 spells CASSERSGQGVGNTIYF. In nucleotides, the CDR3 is TGTGCCAGCAGCGAGCGCTCGGGACAGGGGGTTGGAAACACCATATATTTT.

CDR3 region: CASSSLAGGDTQYF. For the CDR3, the DNA is TGTGCCAGCAGTTCCTTAGCGGGGGGGGATACGCAGTATTTT. This chain joins TRBV7-2 and TRBJ2-3; 11 bases agree with TRBD2. The CDR3 has 14 residues. Trimming cost V 6 bases and J 6 bases; bases outside gene matches: 5. Germline-derived CDR1 and CDR2 are SGHTA and FQGNSA.

In DNA form, the CDR3 reads TGTGCCAGCAGCCTAGGGACAGGGGATAATTCACCCCTCCACTTT. Translating it yields CASSLGTGDNSPLHF. This chain joins TRBV3-1 (or the pseudogene TRBV3-2) and TRBJ1-6; 10 nucleotides line up with TRBD1. The J segment lost 5 bases and the V segment lost 4 bases, leaving 2 bases of the junction unmatched. Germline assignment: CDR1 LGHDT and CDR2 YNNKEL (reference sequence). The CDR3 length is 15 residues.

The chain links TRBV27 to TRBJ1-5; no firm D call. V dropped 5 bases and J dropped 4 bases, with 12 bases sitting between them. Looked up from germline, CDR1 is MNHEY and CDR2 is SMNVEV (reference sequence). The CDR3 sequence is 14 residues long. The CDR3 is CASSPDSRNQPQHF. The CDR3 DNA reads TGTGCCAGCAGTCCCGACTCGCGGAATCAGCCCCAGCATTTT.

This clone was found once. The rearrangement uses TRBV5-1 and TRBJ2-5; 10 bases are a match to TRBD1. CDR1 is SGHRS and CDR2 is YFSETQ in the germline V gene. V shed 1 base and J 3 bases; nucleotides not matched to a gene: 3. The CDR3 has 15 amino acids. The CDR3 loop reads CASSLFGTGEETQYF. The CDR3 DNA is TGCGCCAGCAGCTTGTTTGGGACAGGGGAAGAGACCCAGTACTTC.

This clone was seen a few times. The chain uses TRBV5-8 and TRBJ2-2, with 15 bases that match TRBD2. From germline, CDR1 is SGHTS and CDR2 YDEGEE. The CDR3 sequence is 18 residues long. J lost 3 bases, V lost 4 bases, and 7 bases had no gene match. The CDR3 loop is CASSPSGTSGGYTGELFF. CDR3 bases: TGTGCCAGCAGCCCATCCGGGACTAGCGGGGGGTACACCGGGGAGCTGTTTTTT.

CDR3 DNA: TGTGCCAGCAGCTCCCAGCGGGGCCACTACGAGCAGTACTTC. It is translated as CASSSQRGHYEQYF. This rearrangement joins TRBV28 to TRBJ2-7, with 7 positions matching TRBD2. The junction had 8 bases not matched to a gene; V was cut back by 6 bases and J by 3 bases. This CDR3 is built from 14 residues. Germline CDR1 reads MDHEN; CDR2 reads SYDVKM. The variable domain in full, with the rest retrieved from reference TRBV28 and TRBJ2-7, is DVKVTQSSRYLVKRTGEKVFLECVQDMDHENMFWYRQDPGLGLRLIYFSYDVKMKEKGDIPEGYSVSREKKERFSLILESASTNQTSMYLCASSSQRGHYEQYFGPGTRLTVT.

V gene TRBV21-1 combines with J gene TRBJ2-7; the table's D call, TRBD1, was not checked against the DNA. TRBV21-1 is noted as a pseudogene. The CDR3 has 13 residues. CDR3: CASRRTGGLEQYF. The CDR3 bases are TGTGCCAGCCGCCGGACAGGGGGTCTCGAGCAGTACTTC.

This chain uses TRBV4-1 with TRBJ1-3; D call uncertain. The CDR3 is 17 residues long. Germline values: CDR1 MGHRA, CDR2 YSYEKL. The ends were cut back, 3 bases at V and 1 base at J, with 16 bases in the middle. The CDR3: CASSQFRGSSSGNTIYF. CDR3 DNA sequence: TGCGCCAGCAGCCAGTTCCGGGGAAGCAGTTCTGGAAACACCATATATTTT.

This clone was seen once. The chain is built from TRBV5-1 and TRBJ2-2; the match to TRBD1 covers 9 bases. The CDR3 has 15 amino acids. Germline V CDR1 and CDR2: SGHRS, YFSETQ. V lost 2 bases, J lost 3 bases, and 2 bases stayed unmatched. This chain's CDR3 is CASSLQGADTGELFF. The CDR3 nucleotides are TGCGCCAGCAGCTTACAGGGGGCGGACACCGGGGAGCTGTTTTTT.

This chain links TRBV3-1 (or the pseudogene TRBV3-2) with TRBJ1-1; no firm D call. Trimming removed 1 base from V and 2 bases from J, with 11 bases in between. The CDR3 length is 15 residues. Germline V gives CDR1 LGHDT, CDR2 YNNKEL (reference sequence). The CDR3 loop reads CASSQGQAGNTEAFF. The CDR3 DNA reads TGTGCCAGCAGCCAAGGGCAGGCGGGTAACACTGAAGCTTTCTTT.

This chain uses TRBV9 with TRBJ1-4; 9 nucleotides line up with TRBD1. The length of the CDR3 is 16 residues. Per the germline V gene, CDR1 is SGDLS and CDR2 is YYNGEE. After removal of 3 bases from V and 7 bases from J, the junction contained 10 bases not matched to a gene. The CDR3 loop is CASSANPTGGGEKLFF. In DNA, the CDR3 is TGTGCCAGCAGCGCAAACCCGACAGGGGGGGGTGAAAAACTGTTTTTT. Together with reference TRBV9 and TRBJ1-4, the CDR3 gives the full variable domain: DSGVTQTPKHLITATGQRVTLRCSPRSGDLSVYWYQQSLDQGLQFLIQYYNGEERAKGNILERFSAQQFPDLHSELNLSSLELGDSALYFCASSANPTGGGEKLFFGSGTQLSVL.